This note documents a single T cell receptor (beta chain) sequence. In the source study's methods: Using reference gene primer amplification, nucleated cell counts were estimated. Method: immunoSEQ multiplex PCR; TCRdb's copy keeps in-frame clones and lacks some. That table is the source of V, J and clone size, and D and trimming were worked out from the DNA. The sample carries roughly 390,000 clones, 70% to 90% recorded once. This record comes from a study of blood T cell repertoires in COVID-19. Germline-derived CDR1 and CDR2 are LNHDA and SQIVND (reference sequence). The V gene lost 1 base and the J gene lost 4 bases, with 14 bases spanning the gap. CDR3 size: 16 residues.

This chain connects TRBV19 to TRBJ1-5, with a tentative D call TRBD1 (5 bases). The sequence was collected from a woman aged 25 to 45 with COVID-19, enrolled during active disease. Input material: peripheral blood. CDR3 residues: CASSIAQGLGNQPQHF. The CDR3 bases are TGTGCCAGTAGTATAGCCCAGGGCTTGGGGAATCAGCCCCAGCATTTT. Drawing the rest from reference TRBV19 and TRBJ1-5, the complete variable domain is DGGITQSPKYLFRKEGQNVTLSCEQNLNHDAMYWYRQDPGQGLRLIYYSQIVNDFQKGDIAEGYSVSREKKESFPLTVTSAQKNPTAFYLCASSIAQGLGNQPQHFGDGTRLSIL.